This T cell receptor (beta chain) was identified during a study of beta chain features in type 1 diabetes. Study-wide points: Whether TCRB rearrangement is influenced by HLA type was left unresolved in this analysis. There was a moderate but significant shortening of TCRB CDR3s in all four CD4+ subsets of Type 1 diabetes patients. VDJ junctions from type 1 diabetes patients carried fewer insertions and larger deletions. Sequencing from cDNA could over-represent high-TCR-expressing cells.

What was sequenced were expressed TCRB transcripts, since all of the isolated RNA had been reverse transcribed. The method was immunoSEQ multiplex PCR; TCRdb's version includes in-frame clones alone and lacks a portion of them. The sample lists roughly 340,000 clones; roughly 13% were seen once. This clone was seen only a few times. Its antigen is not identified. Via CD45RO/CCR7/CD25/CD127/CD95/CD27, cells of the CD4+ naive, central memory, regulatory and stem cell-like memory subsets were sorted. The length of the CDR3 is 16 residues. The germline CDR1 and CDR2 sequences are SGHNT and YENEEA. With V trimmed by 0 bases and J by 4 bases, 6 bases remained unmatched.

This clonotype originated in a woman between 18 and 29 years old with type 1 diabetes. The sequencing sample was made of naive CD4+ T cells from blood. The genes are TRBV11-3 and TRBJ2-3, with 8 positions matching TRBD2. The chain's CDR3 is CASSLDAAGAPDTQYF. CDR3 DNA: TGTGCCAGCAGCTTAGATGCAGCGGGAGCCCCAGATACGCAGTATTTT. The full variable domain, rest sourced from reference TRBV11-3 and TRBJ2-3, is EAGVVQSPRYKIIEKKQPVAFWCNPISGHNTLYWYLQNLGQGPELLIRYENEEAVDDSQLPKDRFSAERLKGVDSTLKIQPAELGDSAVYLCASSLDAAGAPDTQYFGPGTRLTVL.